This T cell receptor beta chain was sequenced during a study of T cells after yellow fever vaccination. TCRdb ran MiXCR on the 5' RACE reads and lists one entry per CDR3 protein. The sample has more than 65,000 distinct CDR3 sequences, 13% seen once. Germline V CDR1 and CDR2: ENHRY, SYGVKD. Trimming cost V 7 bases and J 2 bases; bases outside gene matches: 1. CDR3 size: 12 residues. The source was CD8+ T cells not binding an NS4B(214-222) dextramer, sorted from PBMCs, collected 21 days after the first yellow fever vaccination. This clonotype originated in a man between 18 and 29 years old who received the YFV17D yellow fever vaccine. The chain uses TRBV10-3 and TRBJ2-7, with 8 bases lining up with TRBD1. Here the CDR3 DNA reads TGTGCCATCATGGGACAGGCCTACGAGCAGTACTTC. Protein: CAIMGQAYEQYF.